This T cell receptor (beta chain) was observed in a study of cytomegalovirus exposure and HLA in healthy donors. Overall study: Most genotyped donors, 81% of 300 to 400, had Caucasian-associated genetic ancestry. Study results and caveats: In a later analysis, DRB1 alleles had the most associated TCRs; HLA-C alleles the fewest. Most TCRs appeared rarely, but some public TCRs recurred in many donors. Most of the TCR beta V segments (in an earlier analysis) were productive either about 87% or about 30% of the time.

PCR involved 60 Vbeta and 13 Jbeta primers. Here immunoSEQ multiplex PCR was the method, and the copy in TCRdb shows in-frame clones only, minus some. This table holds some 170,000 clones, less than 90% found once. Concerning this clone: Its antigen is unknown.

The sequenced sample was PBMCs. This receptor was obtained from a man aged 50 or older in good health and CMV-seropositive.

The CDR3 DNA sequence: TGCGCCAGCAGCGGGGGACAGGGGGCAAAAATGGAGACCCAGTACTTC. This gives the protein CASSGGQGAKMETQYF. The chain uses TRBV5-1 and TRBJ2-5; TRBD1 aligns across 12 bases. This CDR3 contains 16 residues. Germline-derived CDR1 and CDR2 are SGHRS and YFSETQ. V lost 4 bases and J lost 5; bases outside the gene matches: 9.